A selection of T cell receptor beta chains follows, all from one sample in a study of early T cells in non-severe SARS-CoV-2 infection. In TCRdb, the 5' RACE reads were re-called with MiXCR into one record per CDR3 protein. The table has about 25,000 distinct CDR3 sequences, roughly 4.3% seen once; the top ten hold approximately 10%. The source material was whole blood. The receptor set was obtained from an adult who was a healthcare worker with PCR-confirmed SARS-CoV-2 infection or an uninfected control (not recorded which). The CDR3 runs from the conserved cysteine through the conserved F or W. Each record gives: CDR3 length, D gene, clone size, J gene, V gene, CDR3 protein, CDR3 DNA. D genes are given only for firm matches. Some rows have no size entry. The others give once, few or many, or a class for an expanded clone.

17,TRBD1,many,TRBJ2-4,TRBV27,CASSLAWGQGVGNIQYF,TGTGCCAGCAGTTTAGCGTGGGGACAGGGGGTAGGAAACATTCAGTACTTC
15,-,many,TRBJ1-6,TRBV7-2,CASSRRDQYNSPLHF,TGTGCCAGCAGCCGCCGGGACCAGTATAATTCACCCCTCCACTTT
14,-,many,TRBJ1-2,TRBV15,CATSRDLEDYGYTF,TGTGCCACCAGCAGAGATCTCGAGGACTATGGCTACACCTTC
15,-,many,TRBJ2-7,TRBV7-2,CASSWGLLSSYEQYF,TGTGCCAGCAGCTGGGGACTTTTAAGCTCCTACGAGCAGTACTTC
13,-,many,TRBJ2-3,TRBV5-8,CASTRGSTDTQYF,TGTGCCAGCACCCGGGGTAGCACAGATACGCAGTATTTT
14,-,-,TRBJ1-5,TRBV24-1,CATSGQGGNQPQHF,TGTGCCACCAGTGGGCAGGGAGGGAATCAGCCCCAGCATTTT
16,TRBD2,many,TRBJ2-1,TRBV5-4,CASSLKREILYNEQFF,TGTGCCAGCAGCTTAAAGCGGGAAATTCTCTACAATGAGCAGTTCTTC
16,TRBD1,many,TRBJ1-1,TRBV10-3,CAIRGQGAWSNTEAFF,TGTGCCATTAGGGGACAGGGGGCTTGGTCGAACACTGAAGCTTTCTTT
17,-,many,TRBJ2-1,TRBV11-2,CASSLLGRSFSYNEQFF,TGTGCCAGCAGCTTATTGGGGCGATCTTTCTCCTACAATGAGCAGTTCTTC
11,-,many,TRBJ2-1,TRBV6-2/TRBV6-3,CASSLKNEQFF,TGTGCCAGCAGTTTGAAGAATGAGCAGTTCTTC
13,-,-,TRBJ1-2,TRBV29-1,CSVVSGSNYGYTF,TGCAGCGTTGTCTCTGGGTCTAACTATGGCTACACCTTC
15,-,many,TRBJ2-3,TRBV5-4,CASTEDVRGPDTQYF,TGTGCCAGCACCGAAGATGTCCGGGGCCCAGATACGCAGTATTTT
15,TRBD1,many,TRBJ2-1,TRBV7-9,CASSLGQGVYNEQFF,TGTGCCAGCAGCTTAGGACAGGGGGTCTACAATGAGCAGTTCTTC
18,TRBD2,-,TRBJ2-1,TRBV4-1,CASSQGGIAGRFRNEQFF,TGCGCCAGCAGCCAAGGGGGGATAGCGGGACGATTTCGCAATGAGCAGTTCTTC
13,-,many,TRBJ1-2,TRBV20-1,CSATVAKNNGYTF,TGCAGTGCTACGGTAGCAAAGAACAATGGCTACACCTTC
14,-,-,TRBJ2-5,TRBV4-2,CASSQGQAEETQYF,TGTGCCAGCAGCCAAGGGCAGGCGGAAGAGACCCAGTACTTC
16,TRBD2,many,TRBJ2-2,TRBV7-9,CASSLTSGRNTGELFF,TGTGCCAGCAGCTTGACTAGCGGGAGGAATACCGGGGAGCTGTTTTTT
14,TRBD2,medium-sized,TRBJ2-1,TRBV20-1,CSVNRLAGGNEQFF,TGCAGTGTAAATAGACTAGCGGGAGGCAATGAGCAGTTCTTC
16,TRBD1,many,TRBJ1-5,TRBV4-3,CASSQDVTGADQPQHF,TGCGCCAGCAGCCAAGATGTGACAGGGGCGGATCAGCCCCAGCATTTT